These 4 T cell receptor beta chains were sequenced from one sample in a study of cytomegalovirus exposure and HLA in healthy donors. PCR amplification relied on 60 Vbeta primers (plus 13 Jbeta primers). The repertoire was sequenced with immunoSEQ multiplex PCR; TCRdb's copy has only in-frame clones and lacks some. The data contain around 180,000 clones, roughly four fifths of them singletons. Sequenced sample: PBMCs. Every receptor here comes from a girl aged 5-17 years in good health and CMV-seropositive.

The gene calls are TRBV25-1 and TRBJ1-1, with no clear D. The V and J ends lost 1 base and 9 bases respectively, with 9 bases between them. This CDR3 has 12 residues. Germline V CDR1 and CDR2: MGHDK, SYGVNS. For the CDR3, the DNA is TGTGCCAGCAGTGAATGGGAGGGCAAAGCTTTCTTT. Protein sequence: CASSEWEGKAFF.

CDR3 coding DNA: TGCAGCGGTGCCAGGGGAAGCGAGCAGTACTTC. The encoded protein is CSGARGSEQYF. This chain joins TRBV29-1 and TRBJ2-7; tentatively, D is TRBD1 (6 bases). Germline assignment: CDR1 SQVTM and CDR2 ANQGSEA. The CDR3 is 11 residues long. V lost 7 bases and J lost 6, with 13 bases in between.

The rearrangement uses TRBV6-5 and TRBJ2-1, with D possibly TRBD2 on 6 matching bases. The CDR3 totals 14 residues. Germline CDR1 and CDR2: MNHEY and SVGAGI. V shed 7 bases and J shed 6 bases, with 16 bases lying between them. In nucleotides, the CDR3 is TGTGCCAGCAATACGGGGGATGTTGTCAATGAGCAGTTCTTC. Translated, it gives CASNTGDVVNEQFF.

This clone was observed once. The J gene is TRBJ1-2, the V gene TRBV6-5; 11 positions match TRBD1. Germline V CDR1 and CDR2: MNHEY, SVGAGI. CDR3 length: 14 amino acids. V dropped 0 bases and J dropped 13; count of bases not matched to a gene: 7. CDR3 loop: CASSYSYRTGGGTF. CDR3 coding DNA: TGTGCCAGCAGTTACTCGTATCGGACAGGGGGCGGCACCTTC.